Following are 27 T cell receptor beta chains from one sample sequenced in a study of cytomegalovirus exposure and HLA in healthy donors (dated by TCRdb to the late 2010s). Libraries were constructed by the immunoSEQ multiplex PCR assay. A mixture of 60 forward primers for TCR Vbeta segments and 13 reverse primers for TCR Jbeta segments was used in the multiplex PCR. TCRdb stores this immuneACCESS table with in-frame sequences only. Part of the clones is absent; in the studies checked, under half of the shortfall reflects unresolved V genes, and no reason is known for the rest. This sample gives more than 70,000 clones in total; roughly 67% of them show up just once. Clones ranked in the top ten supply roughly 7.2% of the sample. Sequenced input: PBMCs. These receptors originate from a man aged 35-49 years in good health and CMV-seropositive.

This chain connects TRBV2 to TRBJ1-2; 10 bases agree with TRBD1. This CDR3 has 13 residues. The germline V gene has CDR1 SNHLY and CDR2 FYNNEI. Losses at the gene ends were 5 bases for V and 4 bases for J; bases not matched to a gene: 1. In nucleotides, the CDR3 is TGTGCCAGCAGTTGGACAGGGGGCTATGGCTACACCTTC. It translates to CASSWTGGYGYTF. The full variable domain, in which reference TRBV2 and TRBJ1-2 provide the parts outside the CDR3, is EPEVTQTPSHQVTQMGQEVILRCVPISNHLYFYWYRQILGQKVEFLVSFYNNEISEKSEIFDDQFSVERPDGSNFTLKIRSTKLEDSAMYFCASSWTGGYGYTFGSGTRLTVV.

CDR3 DNA: TGTGCCAGCAGTTCGGGAGCGGGGGTTATTAGGGGCTACACCTTC. This codes for CASSSGAGVIRGYTF. This chain links TRBV28 with TRBJ1-2, with D tentatively TRBD1 (5 bases). V lost 4 bases and J 8 bases, leaving 20 bases between the germline ends. This CDR3 contains 15 residues. Germline V gene data show CDR1 as MDHEN and CDR2 as SYDVKM.

This sequence joins TRBV25-1 and TRBJ2-1; 8 bases are a match to TRBD2. V trimming: 5 bases; J trimming: 10 bases; junction bases outside the gene matches: 7. Germline lookup yields CDR1 MGHDK and CDR2 SYGVNS. CDR3 length equals 13 residues. CDR3 protein: CASSSLLAGEQFF. As DNA, the CDR3 is TGTGCCAGCAGTTCACTCTTAGCGGGAGAGCAGTTCTTC.

The gene calls are TRBV5-1 and TRBJ2-7; perhaps TRBD1 as D (6 bases). This CDR3 is built from 15 residues. Germline CDR1 and CDR2: SGHRS and YFSETQ. V was shortened by 6 bases and J by 1 base, with 17 bases between the two germline ends. The chain's CDR3 is CASTFTGTSSYEQYF. CDR3 nucleotide sequence: TGCGCCAGCACCTTCACAGGGACGAGTTCCTACGAGCAGTACTTC.

In DNA form, the CDR3 reads TGTGCCACCAGCAGAGGGTCCGGAGGGGGGGCACACGAGCAGTACTTC. Residues: CATSRGSGGGAHEQYF. This chain joins TRBV15 and TRBJ2-7; TRBD2 is a possible D gene (7 bases). With 1 base removed from V and 5 bases from J, the gap between germline ends came to 18 bases. From germline, CDR1 is LNHNV and CDR2 YYDKDF (reference sequence). This CDR3 region has 16 residues.

The table lists this clone with a count of one. The gene calls are TRBV15 and TRBJ2-1; D is unclear. The CDR3 length is 13 residues. Trimming removed 2 bases at V and 1 base at J, with 3 bases between. From germline, CDR1 is LNHNV and CDR2 YYDKDF (reference sequence). The CDR3 nucleotides are TGTGCCACCAGCAGACAGTCCTACAATGAGCAGTTCTTC. This codes for CATSRQSYNEQFF.

This clone was counted a few times. The V call is TRBV4-3, the J call TRBJ2-2; D not certain. Germline V CDR1 and CDR2: LGHNA, YSLEER. This CDR3 comprises 15 residues. V was shortened by 0 bases and J by 1 base, with 6 bases between the two germline ends. The CDR3 DNA reads as TGCGCCAGCAGCCAAGATGTCGTGAACACCGGGGAGCTGTTTTTT. It yields the protein CASSQDVVNTGELFF.

The CDR3 reads CASSTGQQETQYF. The CDR3 DNA is TGTGCCAGCAGCACGGGACAGCAAGAGACCCAGTACTTC. This rearrangement joins TRBV7-8 to TRBJ2-5, with 7 bases lining up with TRBD1. Germline CDR1 reads SGHVS; CDR2 reads FQNEAQ. Trimming at V came to 5 bases and at J to 2 bases, leaving 2 bases not matched to a gene. CDR3 length equals 13 residues. Supplemented by reference TRBV7-8 and TRBJ2-5, the full variable domain reads GAGVSQSPRYKVAKRGQDVALRCDPISGHVSLFWYQQALGQGPEFLTYFQNEAQLDKSGLPSDRFFAERPEGSVSTLKIQRTQQEDSAVYLCASSTGQQETQYFGPGTRLLVL.

A few counts support this clone. The chain is built from TRBV30 and TRBJ2-7; 12 nucleotides match TRBD1. This CDR3 region has 16 residues. Germline CDR1 is GTSNPN and CDR2 is SVGIG (reference sequence). V gave up 0 bases and J gave up 6 bases; unmatched junction bases: 9. CDR3 amino acids: CAWSVRPGTGGGEQYF. As DNA, the CDR3 is TGTGCCTGGAGTGTACGCCCGGGGACAGGGGGCGGCGAGCAGTACTTC.

The chain uses TRBV27 and TRBJ1-2; D is unclear. Germline V CDR1 and CDR2: MNHEY, SMNVEV (reference sequence). V lost 3 bases and J 6 bases, leaving 17 bases between the germline ends. There are 15 residues in the CDR3. CDR3 sequence: CASSFGPGREDGYTF. The CDR3 DNA reads TGTGCCAGCAGTTTTGGGCCCGGAAGGGAGGATGGCTACACCTTC.

This clone showed up just a few times. V usage is TRBV5-1 and J usage is TRBJ2-7, with no clear D. V lost 0 bases, J lost 6 bases, and 10 bases lay in between. There are 13 residues in the CDR3. Per the germline V gene, CDR1 is SGHRS and CDR2 is YFSETQ. This chain's CDR3 is CASSLVVSSEQYF. DNA for the CDR3: TGCGCCAGCAGCTTGGTAGTTAGTTCCGAGCAGTACTTC.

The chain uses TRBV5-1 and TRBJ1-1; 8 nucleotides agree with TRBD1. The CDR3 runs to 15 residues. J was trimmed by 4 bases and V by 0 bases; bases with no gene match: 5. Germline V gene data show CDR1 as SGHRS and CDR2 as YFSETQ. The CDR3 sequence: CASSLAGRGPTEAFF. The CDR3 coding sequence is TGCGCCAGCAGCTTGGCCGGCAGGGGGCCCACTGAAGCTTTCTTT.

The table lists this clone with a few counts. V usage is TRBV5-6 and J usage is TRBJ1-6, with TRBD1 matching 7 bases. J gave up 8 bases and V 0 bases, and 8 bases lay outside the gene matches. Per the germline V gene, CDR1 is SGHDT and CDR2 is YYEEEE. This CDR3 comprises 16 residues. CDR3 nucleotide sequence: TGTGCCAGCAGCTTGGTCGGACAGGCCGGGTATTCACCCCTCCACTTT. Translation gives CASSLVGQAGYSPLHF. Full variable domain (outside the CDR3, taken from reference TRBV5-6 and TRBJ1-6): DAGVTQSPTHLIKTRGQQVTLRCSPKSGHDTVSWYQQALGQGPQFIFQYYEEEERQRGNFPDRFSGHQFPNYSSELNVNALLLGDSALYLCASSLVGQAGYSPLHFGNGTRLTVT.

This chain links TRBV11-1 with TRBJ2-3, with 7 bases identical to TRBD2. CDR1 is SGHAT, CDR2 FQDESV, per germline (reference sequence). The trim removed 2 bases at V and 5 bases at J, leaving 4 bases unmatched. There are 14 residues in the CDR3. Written as DNA, the CDR3 is TGTGCCAGCAGCTTACACGGGGAGGGAGATACGCAGTATTTT. Its translation is CASSLHGEGDTQYF.

The chain joins TRBV19 to TRBJ1-1; D perhaps matches TRBD1 (6 bases). CDR3 length: 15 residues. Trimming stripped 5 bases from V and 1 base from J, with 14 bases between. The germline CDR1 and CDR2 sequences are LNHDA and SQIVND (reference sequence). This CDR3 is CASSATGLGNTEAFF. The CDR3 nucleotides read TGTGCCAGTAGTGCTACAGGGTTAGGGAACACTGAAGCTTTCTTT.

J is TRBJ1-5 and V is TRBV5-8; D perhaps matches TRBD1 (6 bases). V lost 2 bases and J lost 5, with 8 bases in between. CDR1 and CDR2 from the germline V gene are SGHTS and YDEGEE. The CDR3 is 13 residues long. CDR3: CASSFNRDQPQHF. CDR3 DNA sequence: TGTGCCAGCAGCTTTAACAGGGATCAGCCCCAGCATTTT.

This chain joins TRBV7-9 and TRBJ2-1, with D maybe TRBD2 (6 bases). Germline CDR1 reads SEHNR; CDR2 reads FQNEAQ (reference sequence). Trimming stripped 3 bases from V and 5 bases from J, with 11 bases between. The CDR3 runs 14 residues. In DNA form, the CDR3 reads TGTGCCAGCAGCTTGGAGGGGAGAAACAATGAGCAGTTCTTC. Protein sequence: CASSLEGRNNEQFF. The full variable domain, in which reference TRBV7-9 and TRBJ2-1 provide the parts outside the CDR3, is DTGVSQNPRHKITKRGQNVTFRCDPISEHNRLYWYRQTLGQGPEFLTYFQNEAQLEKSRLLSDRFSAERPKGSFSTLEIQRTEQGDSAMYLCASSLEGRNNEQFFGPGTRLTVL.

The V call is TRBV27, the J call TRBJ1-5, with 9 bases fitting TRBD1. Trimming cost V 1 base and J 3 bases; bases outside gene matches: 4. The length of the CDR3 is 16 residues. Germline V gene sequence: CDR1 MNHEY, CDR2 SMNVEV (reference sequence). The DNA for the CDR3 is TGTGCCAGCAGTTTATTCGACAGGGGGGACAATCAGCCCCAGCATTTT. Translating it yields CASSLFDRGDNQPQHF.

This clone is classed as medium-sized (0.01 to 0.1%). The rearrangement uses TRBV4-1 and TRBJ2-7; D is perhaps TRBD1 (6 bases). Germline CDR1 and CDR2: MGHRA and YSYEKL. CDR3 length: 13 residues. Trimming took off 4 bases at V and 2 bases at J, with 9 bases between the two ends. The CDR3 reads CASSPEGAYEQYF. CDR3 coding DNA: TGCGCCAGCAGCCCCGAGGGGGCCTACGAGCAGTACTTC.

This clone was seen once. The gene calls are TRBV18 and TRBJ1-1, with D perhaps matching TRBD1 (5 bases). There are 14 residues in the CDR3. V was pared by 0 bases and J by 6 bases, with 11 bases between. CDR1 is KGHSH and CDR2 is LQKENI in the germline V gene. The CDR3: CASSPPGARAEAFF. CDR3 bases: TGTGCCAGCTCACCACCAGGCGCCAGGGCTGAAGCTTTCTTT.

This sequence joins TRBV4-2 and TRBJ1-2; D is unresolved. Germline CDR1 is LGHNA and CDR2 is YNFKEQ. V lost 0 bases, J lost 8 bases, and 10 bases lay in between. The CDR3 has 13 residues. CDR3 DNA: TGTGCCAGCAGCCAAGATCAGCGGGTCGGCTACACCTTC. It specifies CASSQDQRVGYTF.

V and J are TRBV11-2 and TRBJ2-7, with 7 bases aligning to TRBD2. This CDR3 has 15 amino acids. The germline gives CDR1 SGHAT, CDR2 FQNNGV. V was clipped by 5 bases and J by 3 bases; unmatched bases: 10. CDR3 coding DNA: TGTGCCAGCAGCCCAGGCGGGGGTCTAGGCTACGAGCAGTACTTC. This encodes CASSPGGGLGYEQYF.

The chain couples TRBV5-1 to TRBJ1-1, with a tentative D call TRBD1 (6 bases). This CDR3 contains 15 residues. CDR1 and CDR2 (germline): SGHRS, YFSETQ. V dropped 5 bases and J dropped 8 bases, with 22 bases sitting between them. The CDR3 spells CASRGWETGQPEAFF. CDR3 in DNA: TGCGCCAGCAGGGGTTGGGAGACAGGACAGCCCGAAGCTTTCTTT. Variable domain in full (rest from reference TRBV5-1 and TRBJ1-1): KAGVTQTPRYLIKTRGQQVTLSCSPISGHRSVSWYQQTPGQGLQFLFEYFSETQRNKGNFPGRFSGRQFSNSRSEMNVSTLELGDSALYLCASRGWETGQPEAFFGQGTRLTVV.

This chain joins TRBV11-1 and TRBJ2-3, with 11 bases that match TRBD2. Trimming removed 6 bases from V and 5 bases from J; junction bases left unmatched: 10. Germline CDR1 and CDR2: SGHAT and FQDESV (reference sequence). The CDR3 extends over 16 amino acids. The CDR3 nucleotides read TGTGCCAGCAGTAGCGGGAGGGCCTATTCCGGAGATACGCAGTATTTT. Protein product: CASSSGRAYSGDTQYF.

V usage is TRBV6-5 and J usage is TRBJ2-5; TRBD1 might be the D (6 bases). Trimming left V 6 bases short and J 1 base short, with 9 bases between. This CDR3 region has 13 residues. Looked up from germline, CDR1 is MNHEY and CDR2 is SVGAGI. The CDR3: CASRRGIQETQYF. The CDR3 DNA follows: TGTGCCAGCAGGAGGGGGATCCAAGAGACCCAGTACTTC.

This clone was counted between two and nine times. V gene TRBV2 combines with J gene TRBJ2-1; 9 bases are a match to TRBD2. This CDR3 has 14 residues. The V segment lost 6 bases and the J segment 1 base; nucleotides outside the gene matches: 1. The germline gives CDR1 SNHLY, CDR2 FYNNEI. CDR3: CASRRGGSYNEQFF. DNA for the CDR3: TGTGCCAGCAGGCGGGGGGGGTCCTACAATGAGCAGTTCTTC. Supplemented by reference TRBV2 and TRBJ2-1, the full variable domain reads EPEVTQTPSHQVTQMGQEVILRCVPISNHLYFYWYRQILGQKVEFLVSFYNNEISEKSEIFDDQFSVERPDGSNFTLKIRSTKLEDSAMYFCASRRGGSYNEQFFGPGTRLTVL.

The chain recombines TRBV11-2 with TRBJ1-2, with a weak D call TRBD1 (6 bases). Germline lookup yields CDR1 SGHAT and CDR2 FQNNGV. Trimming removed 5 bases at V and 5 bases at J, with 12 bases between. This CDR3 spans 13 amino acids. The CDR3 here is CASSEQGSYGYTF. CDR3 sequence (DNA): TGTGCCAGCAGCGAGCAGGGGTCTTATGGCTACACCTTC.